This T cell receptor beta chain was sequenced during a study of T cells in Graves' hyperthyroidism and ophthalmopathy. The table lists this clonotype with many counts. Its matching antigen is unknown. Amplified TCR beta CDR3 regions came from RNA transcripts. A first-round RT-PCR of the TCR CDR3 used the HTBI primer set. One entry per CDR3 protein results from TCRdb running MiXCR on the multiplex PCR reads. Here the sample spans 280,000 or so distinct CDR3 sequences, less than 30% being singletons. Whole-study results and caveats: Blood also showed most of the thyroid clonotypes that were expanded above 0.001.

Trimming took off 3 bases at V and 6 bases at J, with 12 bases between the two ends. This CDR3 spans 13 amino acids. Germline CDR1 is MDHEN and CDR2 is SYDVKM. Hyperthyroidism, newly diagnosed and lasting under 2 months, affected patients aged 18 to 65. It was at first hyperthyroidism diagnosis, before any ophthalmopathy symptoms, that the blood sample was taken. The specimen sequenced was blood. The source of this sequence is a middle-aged man with Graves' hyperthyroidism that later progressed to Graves' ophthalmopathy. The chain has TRBV28 and TRBJ2-7; possibly TRBD1 for D (5 bases). CDR3 protein: CASSLGQGREQYF. The CDR3 region has the DNA TGTGCCAGCAGTTTGGGGCAGGGTCGCGAGCAGTACTTC.